The rows below give T cell receptor beta chains drawn from one sample of a study of HIV-infected patients and healthy controls. TCRdb reanalysed the 5' RACE reads using MiXCR and keeps one entry per CDR3 protein. In the table there are over 15,000 distinct CDR3 sequences, about 9.4% of which are singletons. Sample: blood. These receptors were taken from an adult in good health. Both conserved end residues are part of each CDR3. Fields, in order: J gene, clone size, D gene, CDR3 length, V gene, CDR3 protein, CDR3 DNA. D genes are given only for firm matches. A clone size is listed for some rows: how often the clone was seen (once, few, many), or a class if it is expanded.

J: TRBJ2-7; size: many; D: -; length: 14; V: TRBV7-2; CDR3: CASSLEGWAGEQYF; DNA: TGTGCCAGCAGCTTAGAGGGCTGGGCGGGAGAGCAGTACTTC
J: TRBJ2-4; size: many; D: -; length: 17; V: TRBV6-5; CDR3: CASSYSRDGGAKNIQYF; DNA: TGTGCCAGCAGTTACTCCCGGGACGGGGGAGCCAAAAACATTCAGTACTTC
J: TRBJ2-7; size: many; D: TRBD1; length: 14; V: TRBV19; CDR3: CASGAGTGVYEQYF; DNA: TGTGCCAGTGGCGCCGGGACAGGGGTCTACGAGCAGTACTTC
J: TRBJ2-5; size: -; D: -; length: 13; V: TRBV15; CDR3: CATSSRREGTQYF; DNA: TGTGCCACCAGCAGCAGACGTGAGGGGACCCAGTACTTC
J: TRBJ2-5; size: many; D: TRBD1; length: 15; V: TRBV5-1; CDR3: CASSWGTGDVETQYF; DNA: TGCGCCAGCAGCTGGGGGACAGGGGACGTTGAGACCCAGTACTTC
J: TRBJ2-3; size: many; D: TRBD2; length: 14; V: TRBV3-1; CDR3: CASSPGLAGVTQYF; DNA: TGTGCCAGCAGCCCAGGACTAGCGGGAGTTACGCAGTATTTT
J: TRBJ1-6; size: many; D: -; length: 16; V: TRBV20-1; CDR3: CSARDLGGDYNSPLHF; DNA: TGCAGTGCTAGAGATCTGGGAGGAGACTATAATTCACCCCTCCACTTT
J: TRBJ1-1; size: few; D: -; length: 13; V: TRBV29-1; CDR3: CSVEVIGGSEAFF; DNA: TGCAGCGTTGAGGTAATCGGGGGCTCTGAAGCTTTCTTT
J: TRBJ2-6; size: many; D: -; length: 15; V: TRBV6-4; CDR3: CASSDSRSGANVLTF; DNA: TGTGCCAGCAGTGACTCGCGCTCTGGGGCCAACGTCCTGACTTTC
J: TRBJ2-7; size: many; D: TRBD2; length: 15; V: TRBV3-1; CDR3: CASSQGPSGGYEQYF; DNA: TGTGCCAGCAGCCAAGGGCCTAGCGGGGGGTACGAGCAGTACTTC
J: TRBJ2-5; size: many; D: TRBD2; length: 16; V: TRBV5-1; CDR3: CASSLMLAGVEETQYF; DNA: TGCGCCAGCAGCTTGATGCTAGCGGGAGTAGAAGAGACCCAGTACTTC
J: TRBJ2-3; size: -; D: -; length: 13; V: TRBV6-2/TRBV6-3; CDR3: CASTSPGTDTQYF; DNA: TGTGCCAGCACCTCCCCCGGCACAGATACGCAGTATTTT
J: TRBJ1-5; size: few; D: -; length: 15; V: TRBV19; CDR3: CASSISVGGNQPQHF; DNA: TGTGCCAGTAGTATTTCGGTGGGGGGCAATCAGCCCCAGCATTTT
J: TRBJ2-2; size: few; D: TRBD1; length: 16; V: TRBV7-9; CDR3: CASSPLSGQFTGELFF; DNA: TGTGCCAGCAGCCCGTTGTCGGGACAGTTCACCGGGGAGCTGTTTTTT
J: TRBJ2-3; size: few; D: -; length: 14; V: TRBV9; CDR3: CASSGGKGADTQYF; DNA: TGTGCCAGCAGCGGCGGGAAGGGGGCAGATACGCAGTATTTT
J: TRBJ2-1; size: many; D: -; length: 15; V: TRBV29-1; CDR3: CSVVGAGQSYNEQFF; DNA: TGCAGCGTTGTGGGGGCCGGTCAGTCCTACAATGAGCAGTTCTTC
J: TRBJ2-1; size: many; D: TRBD2; length: 16; V: TRBV11-1; CDR3: CASSWQGGRGYNEQFF; DNA: TGTGCCAGCAGCTGGCAGGGCGGGAGGGGGTACAATGAGCAGTTCTTC
J: TRBJ1-5; size: many; D: -; length: 15; V: TRBV6-5; CDR3: CASSALGGDHQPQHF; DNA: TGTGCCAGCAGTGCCCTGGGGGGCGATCATCAGCCCCAGCATTTT
J: TRBJ2-1; size: many; D: -; length: 11; V: TRBV6-6; CDR3: CAGGLDNEQFF; DNA: TGTGCCGGAGGACTGGACAATGAGCAGTTCTTC
J: TRBJ1-5; size: many; D: TRBD1; length: 13; V: TRBV20-1; CDR3: CSARGQDNQPQHF; DNA: TGCAGTGCCCGCGGACAGGACAATCAGCCCCAGCATTTT
J: TRBJ2-7; size: -; D: -; length: 13; V: TRBV20-1; CDR3: CSARAGGSYEQYF; DNA: TGCAGTGCTAGAGCCGGGGGCTCCTACGAGCAGTACTTC
J: TRBJ1-1; size: many; D: -; length: 13; V: TRBV5-1; CDR3: CASRKGPNTEAFF; DNA: TGCGCCAGCCGAAAGGGGCCGAACACTGAAGCTTTCTTT
J: TRBJ2-3; size: many; D: -; length: 14; V: TRBV5-1; CDR3: CASRTEANTDTQYF; DNA: TGCGCCTCGAGAACGGAAGCCAACACAGATACGCAGTATTTT
J: TRBJ2-5; size: medium-sized; D: -; length: 16; V: TRBV7-6; CDR3: CASSLGTSGSQETQYF; DNA: TGTGCCAGCAGCTTAGGGACGTCAGGAAGCCAAGAGACCCAGTACTTC
J: TRBJ2-7; size: medium-sized; D: TRBD2; length: 11; V: TRBV7-9; CDR3: CARDSGSEQYF; DNA: TGTGCCAGGGACAGCGGGAGCGAGCAGTACTTC
J: TRBJ2-2; size: -; D: TRBD2; length: 17; V: TRBV6-5; CDR3: CASSYSWLAGVAGELFF; DNA: TGTGCCAGCAGTTACTCGTGGCTAGCGGGAGTGGCCGGGGAGCTGTTTTTT
J: TRBJ2-4; size: many; D: -; length: 14; V: TRBV28; CDR3: CASSIQGTKNIQYF; DNA: TGTGCCAGCAGTATACAGGGTACCAAAAACATTCAGTACTTC
J: TRBJ2-6; size: many; D: -; length: 15; V: TRBV20-1; CDR3: CSARPGAAGANVLTF; DNA: TGCAGTGCTAGACCGGGGGCAGCTGGGGCCAACGTCCTGACTTTC
J: TRBJ1-3; size: few; D: -; length: 15; V: TRBV2; CDR3: CASSEGPSSGNTIYF; DNA: TGTGCCAGCAGCGAAGGACCCAGCTCTGGAAACACCATATATTTT
J: TRBJ2-3; size: medium-sized; D: -; length: 15; V: TRBV7-3; CDR3: CASSPLVALTDTQYF; DNA: TGTGCCAGCAGCCCATTAGTGGCACTCACAGATACGCAGTATTTT
J: TRBJ1-5; size: -; D: -; length: 15; V: TRBV10-3; CDR3: CAISTGLESNQPQHF; DNA: TGTGCCATCAGTACAGGGCTCGAAAGCAATCAGCCCCAGCATTTT
J: TRBJ2-1; size: many; D: -; length: 13; V: TRBV7-3; CDR3: CASSPYNSDEQFF; DNA: TGTGCCAGCAGCCCGTACAATAGCGATGAGCAGTTCTTC
J: TRBJ2-3; size: many; D: -; length: 15; V: TRBV5-1; CDR3: CASSLGENRFDTQYF; DNA: TGCGCCAGCAGCTTGGGGGAGAACAGGTTCGATACGCAGTATTTT
J: TRBJ1-4; size: many; D: -; length: 11; V: TRBV28; CDR3: CASSNPEKLFF; DNA: TGTGCCAGCAGCAATCCCGAAAAACTGTTTTTT
J: TRBJ2-7; size: many; D: TRBD2; length: 15; V: TRBV5-1; CDR3: CASSLSPAGVYEQYF; DNA: TGCGCCAGCAGCTTGAGTCCAGCGGGGGTCTACGAGCAGTACTTC
J: TRBJ1-1; size: many; D: -; length: 13; V: TRBV3-1; CDR3: CASSQGQGPGAFF; DNA: TGTGCCAGCAGCCAAGGTCAGGGGCCGGGAGCTTTCTTT
J: TRBJ2-1; size: many; D: -; length: 14; V: TRBV20-1; CDR3: CSASRDSSVKEQFF; DNA: TGCAGTGCTAGCCGGGACTCCTCGGTTAAGGAGCAGTTCTTC